This T cell receptor beta chain was profiled in a study of blood T cells in healthy people across ages (dated by TCRdb to the mid-2010s). Background on the whole study: In model experiments, template switching captured roughly one uniquely barcoded TCR beta cDNA molecule for every two T cells. Using the same blood draw, the study looked at two additional independent replicas of 1 million unique cDNA reads for two donors, one aged 18 to 30 and the other aged 80 or older. Using deep sequencing normalized with unique cDNA molecular identifiers, the study measured how TCR beta repertoire diversity changes with age. The donors were divided into four age groups: young (average around 16 years), middle-aged (about 40), aged (about 62) and long-lived (approximately 74). To avoid experimental bias, donors of different ages were randomly spread across the sequencing lanes.

To prepare the library, 5' RACE was applied. The sequencer listed for this sample is Illumina HiSeq 2500. A second roughly 6 to 11 cycle PCR used a sample-barcoded 5' primer and a J-beta primer mix. A template-switch 5' adaptor carrying 12 random nucleotides introduced a unique molecular identifier onto each TCR beta cDNA molecule. Each sample yielded at least 3 million CDR3-containing paired-end reads. All of the RNA was converted into first-strand cDNA using the Mint cDNA synthesis kit, with a TRBC-specific oligonucleotide serving as the primer. All cDNA was treated with uracil-DNA glycosylase and then went through a first 18-cycle PCR with the universal primers M1SS and BC2_uni_R. On the study's bioinformatics: Normalization of each sample was performed by random selection of 1 million high-quality reads, each carrying a distinct molecular identifier. Instead of being binned into consensus sequences, reads that shared molecular identifiers were thrown out. MiTCR, with a Q25 quality threshold and the strictest error-elimination algorithm, was used for CDR3 identification, clonotype clustering and error correction. A nonparametric unseen species model with Euler transformation was used to estimate lower-bound total TCR beta diversity. TCRdb's own reprocessing of the public reads used fastp at Q25 and MiXCR and kept productive beta chains. Every CDR3 protein is listed once, alongside the most common genes and DNA of its rows. For this entry, the V and J calls and clone size follow TCRdb and not the study's own pipeline. This sample lists 1.5 million to 2 million distinct CDR3 sequences; 28% were detected once. 6.5% to 8.5% of the sample belongs to the ten largest clones.

Systemically healthy Caucasian individuals from Russia, approximately 39 in total and aged about 6 to 90 years, were included as donors. Approximately 9.3 milliliters of peripheral blood were drawn from each donor into EDTA-treated Vacutainer tubes. Ficoll-Paque density-gradient centrifugation was used to isolate PBMCs, with at least 6 million per sample. Trizol reagent was used to extract total RNA from PBMCs, with at least 5.5 micrograms per sample. For every donor, an aliquot of PBMCs went through flow cytometry to measure the percentages of naive CD45RAhigh/CD27high T cells. This clonotype showed up just once. Its antigen specificity is not known. No base qualities exist here, and no much larger clone lies one base off it. One read alone is a weak basis. From cysteine to phenylalanine, the CDR3 is 17 amino acids long. Kept here is only the CDR3 DNA, which spans 51 bases and is read in frame from base 1. CDR1 and CDR2 are drawn from the germline V gene: KGHDR, SFDVKD. Ends trimmed: V by 3 bases, J by 2 bases; bases unmatched to a gene: 8.

Overall study results and their limits: The long-lived group showed more naive CD4+ T cells, fewer expanded clones and increased TCR diversity than the aged group, suggesting age selection. Observed TCR beta diversity per million T cells fell roughly linearly with age, and a significant reduction was already apparent by age about 38. Donor CMV infection status was unknown, potentially confounding age-related changes in expanded clonotypes. A strong correlation was found between observed TCR beta diversity and the percentage of naive T cells measured by flow cytometry. Estimates of total diversity based on one million sequenced T cells were regarded as lower bounds and as underestimates. Because profiling used bulk unsorted PBMCs, naive and antigen-experienced compartments could not be compared conclusively.

Recombination linked TRBV24-1 to TRBJ1-4; 7 of the junction bases match TRBD1. The specimen was blood. The source is a woman aged 30 to 39 in good health. The DNA is as follows: TGTGCCACCAGTGATCCTCGACAGGGCCTGACTAATGAAAAACTGTTTTTT. Protein translation: CATSDPRQGLTNEKLFF.